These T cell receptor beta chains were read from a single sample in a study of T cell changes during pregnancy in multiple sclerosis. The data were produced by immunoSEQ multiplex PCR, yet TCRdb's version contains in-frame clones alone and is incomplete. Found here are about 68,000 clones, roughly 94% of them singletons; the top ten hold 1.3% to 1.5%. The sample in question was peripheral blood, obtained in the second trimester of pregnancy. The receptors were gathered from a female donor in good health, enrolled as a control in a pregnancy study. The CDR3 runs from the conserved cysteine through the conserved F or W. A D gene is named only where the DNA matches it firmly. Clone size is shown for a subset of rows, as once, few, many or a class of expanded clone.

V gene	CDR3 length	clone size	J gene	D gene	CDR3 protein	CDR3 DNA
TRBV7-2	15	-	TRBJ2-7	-	CASSLVNGSPYEQYF	TGTGCCAGCAGCTTAGTTAACGGGTCTCCCTACGAGCAGTACTTC
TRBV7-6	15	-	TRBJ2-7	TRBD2	CASSLGTSGSHEQYF	TGTGCCAGCAGCTTGGGGACTAGCGGGAGCCACGAGCAGTACTTC
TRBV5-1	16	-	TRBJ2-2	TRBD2	CASSYPSGKNTGELFF	TGCGCCAGCAGCTATCCGAGCGGGAAGAACACCGGGGAGCTGTTTTTT
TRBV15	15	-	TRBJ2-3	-	CATSRDNRATDTQYF	TGTGCCACCAGCAGAGATAACAGGGCCACAGATACGCAGTATTTT
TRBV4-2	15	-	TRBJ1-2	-	CASSQEGRQNYGYTF	TGTGCCAGCAGCCAAGAGGGCCGTCAAAACTATGGCTACACCTTC
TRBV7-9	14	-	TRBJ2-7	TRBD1	CASSSPGQPNEQYF	TGTGCCAGCAGCTCCCCGGGACAGCCCAACGAGCAGTACTTC
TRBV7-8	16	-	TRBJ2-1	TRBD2	CASSLAAGVSYNEQFF	TGTGCCAGCAGCTTAGCGGCGGGGGTGTCCTACAATGAGCAGTTCTTC
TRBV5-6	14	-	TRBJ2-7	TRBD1	CASSWGTGGGEQYF	TGTGCCAGCAGCTGGGGGACAGGTGGGGGAGAGCAGTACTTC
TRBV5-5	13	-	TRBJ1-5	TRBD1	CASSFDREQPQHF	TGTGCCAGCAGTTTCGACAGGGAACAGCCCCAGCATTTT
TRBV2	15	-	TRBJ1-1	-	CASSETARANAEAFF	TGTGCCAGCAGTGAAACGGCCAGGGCAAACGCTGAAGCTTTCTTT
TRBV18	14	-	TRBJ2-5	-	CASSPRYGKETQYF	TGTGCCAGCTCACCAAGGTACGGGAAAGAGACCCAGTACTTC
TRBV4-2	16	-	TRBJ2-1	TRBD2	CASSPIAGVTTNEQFF	TGTGCCAGCAGCCCCATAGCGGGAGTAACTACCAATGAGCAGTTCTTC
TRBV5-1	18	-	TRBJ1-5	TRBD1	CASSLEAGGGVGNQPQHF	TGCGCCAGCAGCTTGGAGGCAGGGGGCGGGGTGGGCAATCAGCCCCAGCATTTT
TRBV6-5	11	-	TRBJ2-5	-	CASGSGLDQYF	TGTGCCAGCGGGTCCGGGTTGGACCAGTACTTC
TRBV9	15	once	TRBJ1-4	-	CASSVEGAINEKLFF	TGTGCCAGCAGCGTTGAGGGTGCGATTAATGAAAAACTGTTTTTT
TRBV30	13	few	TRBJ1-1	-	CAWSVRRGTEAFF	TGTGCCTGGAGTGTACGCCGGGGGACTGAAGCTTTCTTT
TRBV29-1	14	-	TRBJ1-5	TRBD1	CSVGDRGPEEPQHF	TGCAGCGTTGGGGACAGGGGGCCGGAGGAGCCCCAGCATTTT
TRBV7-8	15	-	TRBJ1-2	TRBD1	CASSYRDRGTYGYTF	TGTGCCAGCAGCTACCGGGACAGGGGAACCTATGGCTACACCTTC
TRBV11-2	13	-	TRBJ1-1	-	CASSLQMEGRAFF	TGTGCCAGCAGCTTACAGATGGAGGGGAGGGCTTTCTTT
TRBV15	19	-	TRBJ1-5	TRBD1	CATSRDRSLDYYSNQPQHF	TGTGCCACCAGCAGGGACAGGAGCTTGGACTACTATAGCAATCAGCCCCAGCATTTT
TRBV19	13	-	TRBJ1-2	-	CASSNSVFYGYTF	TGTGCCAGTAGTAACAGTGTCTTCTATGGCTACACCTTC
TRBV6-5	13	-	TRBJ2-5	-	CASSYDGGETQYF	TGTGCCAGCAGTTACGACGGAGGGGAGACCCAGTACTTC
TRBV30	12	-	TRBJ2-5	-	CAWTPFEETQYF	TGTGCCTGGACCCCCTTTGAGGAGACCCAGTACTTC
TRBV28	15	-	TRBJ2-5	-	CASSFPNRAQETQYF	TGTGCCAGCAGTTTCCCTAACAGGGCCCAAGAGACCCAGTACTTC
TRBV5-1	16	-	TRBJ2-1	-	CASSLGTPISYNEQFF	TGCGCCAGCAGCTTGGGGACACCCATCTCCTACAATGAGCAGTTCTTC
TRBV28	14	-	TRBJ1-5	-	CASSFIQGNQPQHF	TGTGCCAGCAGTTTTATCCAGGGGAATCAGCCCCAGCATTTT
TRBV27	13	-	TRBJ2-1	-	CASSYVTYNEQFF	TGTGCCAGCAGTTATGTAACCTACAATGAGCAGTTCTTC
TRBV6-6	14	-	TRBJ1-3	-	CASSYLTAGNTIYF	TGTGCCAGCAGTTACCTGACTGCTGGAAACACCATATATTTT
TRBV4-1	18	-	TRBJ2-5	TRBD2	CASSQDPRLANKQETQYF	TGCGCCAGCAGCCAAGATCCCCGACTAGCGAATAAACAAGAGACCCAGTACTTC
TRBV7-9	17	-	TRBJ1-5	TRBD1	CASSYGTGVAVNQPQHF	TGTGCCAGCAGCTATGGGACAGGGGTTGCCGTCAATCAGCCCCAGCATTTT
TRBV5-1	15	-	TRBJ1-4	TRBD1	CASSPGTGEVEKLFF	TGCGCCAGCAGCCCTGGGACAGGGGAGGTTGAAAAACTGTTTTTT
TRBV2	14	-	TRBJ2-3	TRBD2	CASVLAGSTDTQYF	TGTGCCAGCGTACTAGCGGGAAGCACAGATACGCAGTATTTT
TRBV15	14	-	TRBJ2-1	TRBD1	CATSKGQGVDEQFF	TGTGCCACCAGCAAAGGACAGGGAGTCGATGAGCAGTTCTTC
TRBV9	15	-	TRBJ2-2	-	CASSVRGRNTGELFF	TGTGCCAGCAGCGTCAGGGGCCGTAACACCGGGGAGCTGTTTTTT
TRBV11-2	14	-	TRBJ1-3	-	CASSLGGIINTIYF	TGTGCCAGCAGCTTAGGCGGGATCATAAACACCATATATTTT
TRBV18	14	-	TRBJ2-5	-	CASSPPSGQETQYF	TGTGCCAGCTCACCACCTAGCGGTCAAGAGACCCAGTACTTC
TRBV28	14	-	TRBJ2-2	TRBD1	CASSPYRGAGELFF	TGTGCCAGCAGTCCATACAGGGGAGCCGGGGAGCTGTTTTTT
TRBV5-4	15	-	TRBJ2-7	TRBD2	CASSSLAGGEYEQYF	TGTGCCAGCAGCTCACTAGCGGGGGGCGAGTACGAGCAGTACTTC
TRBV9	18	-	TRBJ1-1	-	CASGPPRTGPQGNTEAFF	TGTGCCAGCGGCCCCCCCCGCACAGGGCCGCAAGGGAACACTGAAGCTTTCTTT
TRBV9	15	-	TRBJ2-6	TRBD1	CASSSQGSGANVLTF	TGTGCCAGCAGCTCACAGGGGTCTGGGGCCAACGTCCTGACTTTC
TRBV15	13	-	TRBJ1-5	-	CATSRHGNQPQHF	TGTGCCACCAGCAGACATGGCAATCAGCCCCAGCATTTT
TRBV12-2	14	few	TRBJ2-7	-	CASRLDGRTYEQYF	TGTGCAAGTCGCTTAGATGGCAGGACCTACGAGCAGTACTTC
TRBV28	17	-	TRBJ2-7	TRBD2	CASSGPNRAGGGYEQYF	TGTGCCAGCAGTGGTCCGAATAGAGCGGGGGGAGGATACGAGCAGTACTTC
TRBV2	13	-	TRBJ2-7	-	CASSAGRGDEQYF	TGTGCCAGCAGTGCGGGCAGGGGAGACGAGCAGTACTTC
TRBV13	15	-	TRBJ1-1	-	CASSLAVQANTEAFF	TGTGCCAGCAGCTTAGCGGTACAGGCGAACACTGAAGCTTTCTTT
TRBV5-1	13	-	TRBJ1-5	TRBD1	CASSPQGEQPQHF	TGCGCCAGCAGTCCTCAGGGGGAGCAGCCCCAGCATTTT
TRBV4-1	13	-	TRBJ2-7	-	CASSLTGTYEQYF	TGCGCCAGCAGCCTAACAGGGACCTACGAGCAGTACTTC
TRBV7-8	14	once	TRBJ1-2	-	CASSLVGREAGYTF	TGTGCCAGCAGCTTAGTAGGCAGGGAAGCTGGCTACACCTTC
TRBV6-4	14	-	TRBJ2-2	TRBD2	CASSRTSETSELFF	TGTGCCAGCAGTCGGACTAGCGAAACAAGTGAGCTGTTTTTT
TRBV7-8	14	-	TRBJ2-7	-	CASSIRDTSYEQYF	TGTGCCAGCTCAATCCGGGACACCTCCTACGAGCAGTACTTC
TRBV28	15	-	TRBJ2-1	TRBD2	CASSLLGGSYNEQFF	TGTGCCAGCAGTCTTCTGGGAGGGTCCTACAATGAGCAGTTCTTC
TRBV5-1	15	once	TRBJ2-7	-	CASSQRGGPTWEQYF	TGCGCCAGCAGCCAGCGAGGGGGTCCCACCTGGGAGCAGTACTTC
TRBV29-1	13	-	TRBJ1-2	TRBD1	CSVDKRQGPGYTF	TGCAGCGTTGACAAAAGACAGGGTCCCGGCTACACCTTC
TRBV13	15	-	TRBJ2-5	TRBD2	CASSLPTSGKETQYF	TGTGCCAGCAGCTTACCGACTAGCGGGAAAGAGACCCAGTACTTC
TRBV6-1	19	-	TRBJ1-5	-	CASSEYRTVTSYSNQPQHF	TGTGCCAGCAGTGAATATCGGACAGTGACCTCTTATAGCAATCAGCCCCAGCATTTT
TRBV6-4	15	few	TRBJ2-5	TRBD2	CASSDTSGGQETQYF	TGTGCCAGCAGTGACACTAGCGGGGGCCAAGAGACCCAGTACTTC
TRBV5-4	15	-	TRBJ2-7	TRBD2	CASSPLAGDTYEQYF	TGTGCCAGCAGTCCCTTAGCGGGAGATACCTACGAGCAGTACTTC
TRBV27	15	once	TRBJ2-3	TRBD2	CASREEAGSTDTQYF	TGTGCCAGTCGGGAGGAGGCCGGGAGCACAGATACGCAGTATTTT
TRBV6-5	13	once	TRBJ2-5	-	CASTRPRMETQYF	TGTGCCAGCACCCGGCCTAGAATGGAGACCCAGTACTTC
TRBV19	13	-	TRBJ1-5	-	CASSGRVNQPQHF	TGTGCCAGTAGTGGCAGGGTAAATCAGCCCCAGCATTTT